The text below deals with one T cell receptor (beta chain). The data belong to a study of control samples from healthy donors and cancer patients. CDR3 length equals 12 residues. Germline V gene sequence: CDR1 MNHEY, CDR2 SVGAGI. Deletions cut 7 bases from V and 2 bases from J, with 7 bases between. Sequencing was performed with immunoSEQ multiplex PCR; in TCRdb, only in-frame clones are kept and a portion is missing. The sample contains approximately 190,000 clones, roughly nine tenths of which appear only once. This clonotype was obtained from a man aged 25 to 40 in good health. What was sequenced was blood. This chain joins TRBV6-5 and TRBJ2-3, with D unresolved. The CDR3 region is CASMPDTDTQYF. CDR3 DNA sequence: TGTGCCAGCATGCCGGACACAGATACGCAGTATTTT.